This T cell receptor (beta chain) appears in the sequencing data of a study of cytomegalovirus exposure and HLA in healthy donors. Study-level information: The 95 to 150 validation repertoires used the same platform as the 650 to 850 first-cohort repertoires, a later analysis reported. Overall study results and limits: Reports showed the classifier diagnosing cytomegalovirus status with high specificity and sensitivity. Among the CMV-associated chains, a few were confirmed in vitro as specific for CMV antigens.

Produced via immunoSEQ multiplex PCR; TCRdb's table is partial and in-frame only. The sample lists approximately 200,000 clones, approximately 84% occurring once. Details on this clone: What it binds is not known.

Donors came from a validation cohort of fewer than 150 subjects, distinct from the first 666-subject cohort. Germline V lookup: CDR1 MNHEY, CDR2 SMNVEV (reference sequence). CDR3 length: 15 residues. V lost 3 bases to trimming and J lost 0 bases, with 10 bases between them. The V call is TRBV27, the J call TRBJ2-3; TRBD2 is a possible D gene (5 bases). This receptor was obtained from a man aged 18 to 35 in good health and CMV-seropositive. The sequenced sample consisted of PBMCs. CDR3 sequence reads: CASSLRVPSTDTQYF. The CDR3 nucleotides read TGTGCCAGCAGTTTGCGGGTACCTAGCACAGATACGCAGTATTTT.